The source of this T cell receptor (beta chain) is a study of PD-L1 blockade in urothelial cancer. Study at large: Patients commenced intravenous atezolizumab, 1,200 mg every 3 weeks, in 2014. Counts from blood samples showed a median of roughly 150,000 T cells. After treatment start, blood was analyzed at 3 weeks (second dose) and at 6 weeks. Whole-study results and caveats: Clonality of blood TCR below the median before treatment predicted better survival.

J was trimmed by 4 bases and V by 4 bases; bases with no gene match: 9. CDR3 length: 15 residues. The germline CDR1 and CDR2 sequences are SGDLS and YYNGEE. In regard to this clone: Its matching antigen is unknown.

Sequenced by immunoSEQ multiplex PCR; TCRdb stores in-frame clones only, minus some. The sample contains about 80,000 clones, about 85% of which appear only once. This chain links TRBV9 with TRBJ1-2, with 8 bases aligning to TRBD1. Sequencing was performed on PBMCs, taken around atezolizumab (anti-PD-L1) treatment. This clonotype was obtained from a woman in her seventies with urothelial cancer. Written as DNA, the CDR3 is TGTGCCAGCAGCTCCGGACAGGGCTTGTTCTATGGCTACACCTTC. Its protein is CASSSGQGLFYGYTF.